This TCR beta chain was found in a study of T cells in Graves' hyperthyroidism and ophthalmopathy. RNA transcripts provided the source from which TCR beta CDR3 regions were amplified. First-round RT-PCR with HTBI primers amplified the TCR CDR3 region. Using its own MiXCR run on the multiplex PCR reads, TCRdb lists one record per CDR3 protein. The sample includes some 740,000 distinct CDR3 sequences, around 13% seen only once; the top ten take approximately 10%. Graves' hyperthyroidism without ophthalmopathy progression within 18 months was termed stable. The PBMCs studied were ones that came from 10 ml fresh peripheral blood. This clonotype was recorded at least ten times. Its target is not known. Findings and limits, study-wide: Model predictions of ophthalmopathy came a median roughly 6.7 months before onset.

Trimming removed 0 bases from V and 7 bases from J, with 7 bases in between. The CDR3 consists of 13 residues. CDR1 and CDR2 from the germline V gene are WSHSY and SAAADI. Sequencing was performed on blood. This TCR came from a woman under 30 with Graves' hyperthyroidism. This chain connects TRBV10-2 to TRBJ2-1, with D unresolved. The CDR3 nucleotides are TGCGCCAGCAGTGAGTCTTTAGGGAATGAGCAGTTCTTC. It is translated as CASSESLGNEQFF.